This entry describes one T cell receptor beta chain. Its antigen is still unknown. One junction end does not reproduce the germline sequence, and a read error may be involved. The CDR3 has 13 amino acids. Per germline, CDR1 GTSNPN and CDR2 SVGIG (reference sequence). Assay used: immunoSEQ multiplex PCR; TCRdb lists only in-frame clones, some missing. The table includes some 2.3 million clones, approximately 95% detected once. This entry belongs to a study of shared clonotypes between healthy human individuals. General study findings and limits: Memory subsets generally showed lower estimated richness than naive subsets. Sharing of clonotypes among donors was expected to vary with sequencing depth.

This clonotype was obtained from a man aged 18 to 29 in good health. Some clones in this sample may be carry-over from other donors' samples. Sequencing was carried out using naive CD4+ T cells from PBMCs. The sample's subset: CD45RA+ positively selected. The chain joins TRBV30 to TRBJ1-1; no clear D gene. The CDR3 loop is CAWRVEGNTGAFF. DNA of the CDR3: TGTGCCTGGAGGGTTGAGGGTAACACTGGAGCTTTCTTT.